The 18 T cell receptor beta chains listed next were all sequenced from one sample in a study of chemoradiotherapy in HPV16-positive cancers. Method: immunoSEQ multiplex PCR; TCRdb's copy keeps in-frame clones and lacks some. The sample carries about 8,000 clones, about 80% recorded once. This specimen consisted of blood, obtained from a patient who underwent chemoradiotherapy. These receptors all come from a human donor with HPV-associated anogenital cancer.

CDR3 nucleotide sequence: TGTGCCAGCAGCTTGAACGGGGAAGCTTTCTTT. Protein: CASSLNGEAFF. The V gene is TRBV7-6, the J gene TRBJ1-1; D is uncertain. Germline CDR1 SGHVS, CDR2 FNYEAQ. With 3 bases removed from V and 8 bases from J, the gap between germline ends came to 7 bases. This CDR3 has 11 residues.

The chain is built from TRBV19 and TRBJ2-5; D uncertain. There are 12 residues in the CDR3. Trimming pared 4 bases from V and 2 bases from J, leaving 5 bases between. CDR1 is LNHDA and CDR2 is SQIVND in the germline V gene (reference sequence). CDR3 protein: CASSKQQETQYF. CDR3 DNA: TGTGCCAGTAGTAAACAACAAGAGACCCAGTACTTC.

The chain carries TRBV6-1 and TRBJ2-3; 7 positions agree with TRBD2. Trimming cost V 5 bases and J 4 bases; bases outside gene matches: 9. The CDR3 has 15 amino acids. Looked up from germline, CDR1 is MNHNS and CDR2 is SASEGT. The CDR3 here is CASSIERGFSDTQYF. CDR3 DNA sequence: TGTGCCAGCAGTATAGAGCGGGGTTTTTCAGATACGCAGTATTTT.

The chain is built from TRBV7-9 and TRBJ2-3; no firm D call. Trimming left V 2 bases short and J 2 bases short, with 8 bases between. Per germline, CDR1 SEHNR and CDR2 FQNEAQ (reference sequence). CDR3 length: 14 amino acids. The CDR3 is CASSLRQFTDTQYF. The CDR3 DNA follows: TGTGCCAGCAGCTTACGCCAGTTCACAGATACGCAGTATTTT.

The genes are TRBV13 and TRBJ2-3; D is unclear. From germline, CDR1 is PRHDT and CDR2 FYEKMQ (reference sequence). There are 12 residues in the CDR3. Trimming removed 5 bases from V and 2 bases from J, with 5 bases in between. The CDR3 region is CASSPPTDTQYF. The CDR3 DNA sequence: TGTGCCAGCAGCCCCCCCACAGATACGCAGTATTTT.

This clone was seen a single time. The rearrangement links TRBV10-3 to TRBJ2-3, with 7 bases matching TRBD2. With V trimmed by 2 bases and J by 1 base, 9 bases remained unmatched. Germline-derived CDR1 and CDR2 are ENHRY and SYGVKD. The CDR3 runs to 17 residues. CDR3 sequence (DNA): TGTGCCATCAGTGAGCCGGGACTACCCACCCGCACAGATACGCAGTATTTT. Protein product: CAISEPGLPTRTDTQYF.

This clone is a singleton in its sample. This chain uses TRBV10-3 with TRBJ2-3; 8 nucleotides align to TRBD1. Trimming took 3 bases from V and 6 from J; bases not matched to a gene: 8. This CDR3 has 15 amino acids. Per the germline V gene, CDR1 is ENHRY and CDR2 is SYGVKD. The CDR3 DNA reads TGTGCCATCAGTGATGGCCAGGGGGCCGATGATACGCAGTATTTT. Amino acid sequence: CAISDGQGADDTQYF.

This rearrangement joins TRBV7-2 to TRBJ2-5; D is possibly TRBD2 (5 bases). Germline assignment: CDR1 SGHTA and CDR2 FQGNSA. The CDR3 has 15 amino acids. With 0 bases removed from V and 2 bases from J, the gap between germline ends came to 10 bases. This CDR3 is CASSLALAGQETQYF. Here the CDR3 DNA reads TGTGCCAGCAGCTTAGCGTTGGCGGGTCAAGAGACCCAGTACTTC.

The V and J genes are TRBV25-1 and TRBJ2-5; D remains ambiguous. CDR3 size: 14 residues. V was shortened by 6 bases and J by 5 bases, with 16 bases between the two germline ends. Germline CDR1 is MGHDK and CDR2 is SYGVNS. The DNA of the CDR3 is TGTGCCAGCAGCCCTGGCCTTCTCGGGGAGACCCAGTACTTC. This translates into CASSPGLLGETQYF.

V gene TRBV10-3 combines with J gene TRBJ1-6; 7 bases match TRBD1. CDR1 and CDR2 (germline): ENHRY, SYGVKD. With V trimmed by 8 bases and J by 3 bases, 7 bases remained unmatched. This CDR3 has 15 amino acids. CDR3 region: CAIARQGYYNSPLHF. The CDR3 nucleotides are TGTGCCATCGCCCGACAGGGCTACTATAATTCACCCCTCCACTTT.

The CDR3 protein is CASSQGFGGTEAFF. CDR3 in DNA: TGTGCCAGCAGTCAAGGGTTCGGGGGCACTGAAGCTTTCTTT. This sequence joins TRBV5-6 and TRBJ1-1, with a possible D match to TRBD1 (5 bases). V was trimmed by 5 bases and J by 4 bases, leaving 15 bases between them. The V gene's germline CDR1 is SGHDT and CDR2 YYEEEE. CDR3 size: 14 residues.

The chain joins TRBV6-5 to TRBJ2-3, with D perhaps TRBD2 (6 bases). The CDR3 runs to 14 residues. The V gene lost 6 bases and the J gene lost 6 bases, with 16 bases spanning the gap. Germline assignment: CDR1 MNHEY and CDR2 SVGAGI. CDR3 DNA: TGTGCCAGCAGCCGGTACCACCGGGGGGATACGCAGTATTTT. Encoded protein: CASSRYHRGDTQYF.

This sequence joins TRBV6-5 and TRBJ1-6; D is ambiguous. There are 12 residues in the CDR3. V was trimmed by 9 bases and J by 3 bases, leaving 6 bases between them. Germline V gene data show CDR1 as MNHEY and CDR2 as SVGAGI. In DNA, the CDR3 is TGTGCCAGTGGCATCTATAATTCACCCCTCCACTTT. Its protein is CASGIYNSPLHF.

The chain is built from TRBV6-5 and TRBJ2-7, with 7 bases that match TRBD1. CDR1 and CDR2 from the germline V gene are MNHEY and SVGAGI. The junction had 4 bases not matched to a gene; V was cut back by 7 bases and J by 1 base. The CDR3 covers 13 residues. CDR3 amino acids: CASTGQNSYEQYF. As DNA, the CDR3 is TGTGCCAGCACGGGACAGAATTCCTACGAGCAGTACTTC.

The CDR3 region has the DNA TGTGCCAGCAGCACCGAGACAGTCTCCTACAATGAGCAGTTCTTC. It encodes CASSTETVSYNEQFF. The chain joins TRBV2 to TRBJ2-1; possible D gene TRBD1, 5 bases. CDR1 is SNHLY and CDR2 is FYNNEI in the germline V gene. The V end lost 6 bases, the J end lost 0 bases, and 12 bases lay between the germline ends. CDR3 length equals 15 residues.

The chain recombines TRBV5-1 with TRBJ2-5; no clear D gene. The CDR3 is made up of 14 amino acids. V lost 2 bases and J lost 2, with 10 bases in between. Looked up from germline, CDR1 is SGHRS and CDR2 is YFSETQ. CDR3 protein: CASSFWDQQETQYF. DNA for the CDR3: TGCGCCAGCAGCTTCTGGGATCAACAAGAGACCCAGTACTTC.

The rearrangement links TRBV7-2 to TRBJ2-7; perhaps TRBD1 as D (5 bases). With 1 base removed from V and 0 bases from J, the gap between germline ends came to 10 bases. The CDR3 is 15 residues long. Per germline, CDR1 SGHTA and CDR2 FQGNSA. CDR3 nucleotide sequence: TGTGCCAGCAGCTTAGGACAGTCCTCCTCCTACGAGCAGTACTTC. It codes for CASSLGQSSSYEQYF.

V is TRBV11-2 and J is TRBJ1-1; the D is unclear. Trimming left V 3 bases short and J 4 bases short, with 18 bases between. The CDR3 sequence is 16 residues long. Germline V gene lookup returns CDR1 SGHAT and CDR2 FQNNGV. The CDR3 region is CASSFTGGDEGTEAFF. The CDR3 DNA reads as TGTGCCAGCAGCTTTACCGGCGGCGATGAAGGCACTGAAGCTTTCTTT.